The clone carrying this TCR beta chain was seen many times. What it binds is unknown. The record originates from a study of T-cell reconstitution after alpha-beta-depleted transplantation in children. Unique molecular identifiers tagged the TCRbeta library. TCRdb fed the PCR reads into MiXCR, producing one record per CDR3 protein. This table has around 200,000 distinct CDR3 sequences, 11% appearing once. Findings and limits, study-wide: Several hundred expanded graft clones reportedly gave rise to the alpha-beta T cells present about two months after transplant. Where some patients showed high TCRbeta diversity at day 60, it came from recipient T cells and thymic progenitors that had survived. After one year, T-cell counts and TCRbeta diversity mostly came from new T cells.

The starting material was PBMCs, obtained before TCRalphabeta/CD19-depleted stem cell transplant. This TCR came from a child under two years old with acute myeloid leukemia, due to receive a stem cell transplant.

In DNA form, the CDR3 reads TGCGCCAGCAGCTTGGGGGGGTTGACCTACGAGCAGTACTTC. This translates into CASSLGGLTYEQYF. The chain is built from TRBV5-1 and TRBJ2-7; D is tentatively TRBD1 or TRBD2 (5 bases each). Trimming removed 0 bases at V and 2 bases at J, with 9 bases between. The CDR3 has 14 amino acids. In germline, CDR1 is SGHRS, CDR2 YFSETQ.